The present T cell receptor (beta chain) was sequenced within a study of blood T cell repertoires in COVID-19. Study-wide background: The analysed material was cDNA or gDNA that came from T cells, B-cell-depleted T cells, or PBMCs.

Source study methods: Researchers report that nucleated cell counts were estimated from reference gene primer amplification. The method was immunoSEQ multiplex PCR; TCRdb's version includes in-frame clones alone and lacks a portion of them. D and trimming were read from the DNA, whereas the V and J calls and clone size are those reported in that table. Of about 250,000 clones in the sample, around 87% were seen once. This CDR3 region has 15 residues. J was trimmed by 6 bases and V by 5 bases; bases with no gene match: 5. Germline CDR1 MNHEY, CDR2 SMNVEV (reference sequence). The sample taken for sequencing was PBMCs or T cells enriched from blood (not recorded which). The J gene is TRBJ2-3, the V gene TRBV27, with TRBD2 matching 13 bases. This clonotype was sampled from a woman aged 18-29 years who had recovered from COVID-19. The CDR3 is CASSKTSGGRDTQYF. The DNA of the CDR3 is TGTGCCAGCAGTAAGACTAGCGGGGGGCGGGATACGCAGTATTTT.